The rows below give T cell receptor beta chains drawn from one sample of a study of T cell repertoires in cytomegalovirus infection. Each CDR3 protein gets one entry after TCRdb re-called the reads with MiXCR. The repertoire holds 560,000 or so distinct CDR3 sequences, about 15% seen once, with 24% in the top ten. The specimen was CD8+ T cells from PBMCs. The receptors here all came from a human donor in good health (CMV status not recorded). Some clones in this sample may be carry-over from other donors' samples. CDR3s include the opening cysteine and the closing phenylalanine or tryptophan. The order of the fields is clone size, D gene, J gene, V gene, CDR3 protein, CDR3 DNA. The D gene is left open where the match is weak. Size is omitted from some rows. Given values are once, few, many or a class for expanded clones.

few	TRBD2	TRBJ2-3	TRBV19	CASSIGVGAGVKEDTQYF	TGTGCCAGTAGTATCGGGGTTGGGGCGGGGGTTAAGGAAGATACGCAGTATTTT
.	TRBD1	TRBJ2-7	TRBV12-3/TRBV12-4	CASSRTGVGYEQYF	TGTGCAAGCAGCCGGACAGGGGTTGGCTACGAGCAGTACTTC
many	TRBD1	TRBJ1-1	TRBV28	CASSSRDRATEAFF	TGTGCCAGCAGTTCCCGGGACAGGGCCACTGAAGCTTTCTTT
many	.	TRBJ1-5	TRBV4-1	CASSQRGSNQPQHF	TGCGCCAGCAGCCAAAGGGGGAGCAATCAGCCCCAGCATTTT
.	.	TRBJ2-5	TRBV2	CASSGGQTQYF	TGTGCCAGCAGTGGCGGACAGACCCAGTACTTC
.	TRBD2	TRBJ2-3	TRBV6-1	CASSPSGTSMYF	TGTGCCAGCAGCCCCTCCGGGACTAGCATGTATTTT
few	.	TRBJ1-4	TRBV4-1	CASSQDPLTGANEKLFF	TGCGCCAGCAGCCAAGATCCCTTGACAGGTGCTAATGAAAAACTGTTTTTT
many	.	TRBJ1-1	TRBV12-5	CASGLAGETFF	TGTGCTAGTGGTTTGGCAGGGGAGACTTTCTTT
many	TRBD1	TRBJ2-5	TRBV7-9	CASSPRDRLQETQYF	TGTGCCAGCAGCCCCCGGGACAGATTACAAGAGACCCAGTACTTC
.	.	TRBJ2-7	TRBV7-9	CASSSPSAGAYEQYF	TGTGCCAGCAGCTCCCCATCGGCAGGGGCCTACGAGCAGTACTTC
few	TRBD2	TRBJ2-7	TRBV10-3	CAISDRGLAGDSYEQYF	TGTGCCATCAGTGATAGGGGACTAGCGGGGGATTCCTACGAGCAGTACTTC
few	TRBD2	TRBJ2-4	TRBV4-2	CASSPNPTSDGKLAKNIQYF	TGTGCCAGCAGCCCCAACCCTACTAGCGACGGAAAACTAGCCAAAAACATTCAGTACTTC
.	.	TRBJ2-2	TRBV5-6	CASSLGTATPSVGLFF	TGTGCCAGCAGCTTGGGGACTGCAACACCCTCCGTGGGGCTGTTTTTT
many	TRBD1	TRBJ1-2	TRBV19	CASRLPGQGVFLNYGYTF	TGTGCCAGTAGACTTCCGGGACAGGGGGTATTCTTGAACTATGGCTACACCTTC
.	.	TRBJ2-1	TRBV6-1	CASSEWQGINEQFF	TGTGCCAGCAGTGAATGGCAGGGGATCAATGAGCAGTTCTTC
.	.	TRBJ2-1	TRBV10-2	CASSESNLWDEQFF	TGCGCCAGCAGTGAGTCGAACCTTTGGGATGAGCAGTTCTTC
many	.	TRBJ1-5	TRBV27	CASSLFGSNQPQHF	TGTGCCAGCAGTTTATTTGGGTCCAATCAGCCCCAGCATTTT
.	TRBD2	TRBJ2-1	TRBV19	CASSMTSGRAWNEQFF	TGTGCCAGTAGTATGACTAGCGGGAGGGCCTGGAATGAGCAGTTCTTC
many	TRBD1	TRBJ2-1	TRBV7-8	CASSHRDRPNNEQFF	TGTGCCAGCAGCCACCGGGACAGGCCTAACAATGAGCAGTTCTTC
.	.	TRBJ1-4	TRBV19	CATTRVGEKLFF	TGTGCCACCACCAGAGTGGGGGAAAAACTGTTTTTT
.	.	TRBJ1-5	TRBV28	CASSPGRAGQPQHF	TGTGCCAGCAGTCCCGGGAGGGCGGGTCAGCCCCAGCATTTT
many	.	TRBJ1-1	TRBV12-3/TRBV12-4	CASSPYTQNTEAFF	TGTGCCAGCAGTCCCTACACACAGAACACTGAAGCTTTCTTT
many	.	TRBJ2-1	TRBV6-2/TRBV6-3	CASSPPRNEQFF	TGTGCCAGCAGTCCTCCCCGAAATGAGCAGTTCTTC
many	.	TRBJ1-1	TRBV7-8	CASSLIPSGGVNTEAFF	TGTGCCAGCAGCCTCATACCCTCAGGTGGGGTGAACACTGAAGCTTTCTTT
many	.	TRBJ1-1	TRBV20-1	CSASGLVGRVLNMNTEAFF	TGCAGTGCTAGTGGCCTAGTAGGCAGGGTCCTAAACATGAACACTGAAGCTTTCTTT
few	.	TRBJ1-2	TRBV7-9	CASSLVQGRGVLFGYTF	TGTGCCAGCAGCTTAGTCCAGGGCAGGGGTGTGCTATTTGGCTACACCTTC
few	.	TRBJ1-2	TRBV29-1	CSVVGDGYTF	TGCAGCGTTGTTGGGGATGGCTACACCTTC